These T cell receptor beta chains were read from a single sample in a study of blood T cell repertoires in COVID-19. Data came from immunoSEQ multiplex PCR; TCRdb stores just in-frame clones and leaves some out. The data hold under 250,000 clones, with 85% to 90% observed a single time. Sample: peripheral blood. The source is a man aged 25 to 40 with COVID-19, enrolled during active disease. Both conserved end residues are trimmed from each CDR3. Not every row has a clone size; where given, it reads once, few, many or a size class.

once | 11 | TRBV28 | ASSLLPTGELF
NA | 13 | TRBV9 | ASSVTSGVYNEQF
NA | 12 | TRBV4-3 | ASSQSTAYDEQY
NA | 9 | TRBV5-4 | ASSLGTGEY
NA | 13 | TRBV10-3 | AISPSDSYNQPQH
NA | 12 | TRBV14 | ASSQEDTSYGYT
NA | 11 | TRBV28 | ASRRDRGYEQY
NA | 10 | TRBV30 | AWSAISYEQY
once | 14 | TRBV2 | ASSPSGTSGYNEQF
NA | 9 | TRBV20-1 | SAQGHLEAF
NA | 15 | TRBV5-1 | ASSLTVPGQPLYEQY
NA | 14 | TRBV28 | ASLTARGYSDYGYT
NA | 10 | TRBV3-1/TRBV3-2 | ASSQVGYEQY
once | 14 | TRBV6-2/TRBV6-3 | ASSPDSTSSYNEQF
NA | 14 | TRBV15 | ATSRDRVGMADEQY
NA | 15 | TRBV29-1 | SVERQGTSGGLYEQY
NA | 12 | TRBV11-2 | ASSLAAGRGEQY
NA | 12 | TRBV7-7 | ASSLGTSANEQF
NA | 13 | TRBV3-1/TRBV3-2 | ASSQEYSSSYEQY
few | 13 | TRBV5-4 | ASTIGTLNTGELF
NA | 13 | TRBV5-6 | ASSEEGTGVTPLH
few | 10 | TRBV30 | AWSVSRGEQY
few | 12 | TRBV2 | ASRVQGFGDTQY
NA | 12 | TRBV18 | ASSPQDSRLPQH
NA | 14 | TRBV7-9 | ASSRLGPVNTGELF
NA | 15 | TRBV30 | AWSTKRQGTTSYEQY
few | 10 | TRBV7-9 | ASSPGAETQY
NA | 11 | TRBV2 | ASRTEMNTEAF
NA | 11 | TRBV3-1/TRBV3-2 | ASSQLGSGEQF
NA | 16 | TRBV4-3 | ASSQYYGTEYSNQPQH
NA | 15 | TRBV5-1 | ASSFPSVAFSYNEQF
NA | 17 | TRBV4-3 | ASSHAEVGRASGANVLT
NA | 13 | TRBV5-8 | ASSLSIAGWETQY
NA | 14 | TRBV5-1 | ASSWGDRPDQETQY
NA | 13 | TRBV5-1 | ASSPTGTANSPLH
NA | 15 | TRBV5-1 | ASSLAPAGTAKNIQY
NA | 12 | TRBV6-5 | ASSQYPGYDEQF
few | 12 | TRBV18 | ASSPWGDREEAF
NA | 12 | TRBV10-3 | AITPGGFGNTIY
NA | 16 | TRBV21-1 | ASSKAISGQGANTEAF
NA | 16 | TRBV5-3 | ARSLEGQGIGGNQPQH
NA | 12 | TRBV7-9 | ASSPTGLNTEAF
NA | 14 | TRBV4-3 | ASSQDLGTANYGYT
NA | 10 | TRBV12-3/TRBV12-4 | ASSPTGYGYT
NA | 12 | TRBV25-1 | ASSEFTGNTEAF